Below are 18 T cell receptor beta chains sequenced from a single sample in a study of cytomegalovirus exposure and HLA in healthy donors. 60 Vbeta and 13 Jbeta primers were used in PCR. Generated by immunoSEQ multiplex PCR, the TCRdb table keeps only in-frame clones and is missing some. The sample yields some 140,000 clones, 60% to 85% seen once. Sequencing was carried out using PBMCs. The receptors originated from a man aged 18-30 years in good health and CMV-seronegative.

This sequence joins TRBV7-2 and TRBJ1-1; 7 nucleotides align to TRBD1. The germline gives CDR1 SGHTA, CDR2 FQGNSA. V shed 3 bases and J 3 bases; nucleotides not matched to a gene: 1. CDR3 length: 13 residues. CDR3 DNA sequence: TGTGCCAGCAGCTTCGACAGGGACACTGAAGCTTTCTTT. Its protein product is CASSFDRDTEAFF.

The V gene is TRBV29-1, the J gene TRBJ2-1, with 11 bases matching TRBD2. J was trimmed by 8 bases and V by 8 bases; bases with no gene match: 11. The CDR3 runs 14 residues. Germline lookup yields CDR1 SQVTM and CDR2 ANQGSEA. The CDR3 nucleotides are TGCAGCTATAGCGGGGGGGCCCTTGGGTATGAGCAGTTCTTC. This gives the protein CSYSGGALGYEQFF.

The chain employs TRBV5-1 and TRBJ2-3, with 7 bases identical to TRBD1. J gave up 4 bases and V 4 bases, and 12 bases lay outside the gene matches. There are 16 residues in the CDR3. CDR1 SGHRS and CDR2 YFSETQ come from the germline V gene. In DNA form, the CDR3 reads TGCGCCAGCAGCCCCACATTGGACAGGAGTGCAGATACGCAGTATTTT. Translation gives CASSPTLDRSADTQYF.

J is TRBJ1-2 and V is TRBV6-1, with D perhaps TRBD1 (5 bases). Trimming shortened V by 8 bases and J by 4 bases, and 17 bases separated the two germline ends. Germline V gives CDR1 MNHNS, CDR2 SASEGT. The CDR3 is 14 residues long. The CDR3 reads CASEREGTTYGYTF. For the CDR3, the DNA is TGTGCCAGCGAAAGAGAAGGGACTACCTATGGCTACACCTTC.

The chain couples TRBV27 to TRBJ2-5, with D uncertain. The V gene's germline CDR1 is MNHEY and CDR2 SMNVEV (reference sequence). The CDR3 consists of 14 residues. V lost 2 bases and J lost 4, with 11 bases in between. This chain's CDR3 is CASSLHREGETQYF. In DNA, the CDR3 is TGTGCCAGCAGTTTACACAGAGAAGGAGAGACCCAGTACTTC.

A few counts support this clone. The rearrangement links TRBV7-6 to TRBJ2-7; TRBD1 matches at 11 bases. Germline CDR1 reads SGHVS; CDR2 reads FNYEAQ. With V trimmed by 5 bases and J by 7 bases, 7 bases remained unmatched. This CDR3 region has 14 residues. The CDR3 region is CASSTGTGGREQYF. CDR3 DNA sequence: TGTGCCAGCAGCACCGGGACAGGGGGGCGGGAGCAGTACTTC.

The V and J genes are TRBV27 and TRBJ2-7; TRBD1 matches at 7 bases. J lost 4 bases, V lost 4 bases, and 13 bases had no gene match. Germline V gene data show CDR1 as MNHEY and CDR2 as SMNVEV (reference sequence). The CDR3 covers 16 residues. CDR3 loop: CASSSQPRTGDYEQYF. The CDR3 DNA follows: TGTGCCAGCAGTTCCCAACCCCGGACAGGAGATTACGAGCAGTACTTC.

The CDR3 DNA reads as TGTGCCAGCAGTTACTCGATGAGGAACACCATATATTTT. As protein: CASSYSMRNTIYF. V is TRBV6-5 and J is TRBJ1-3; D is unresolved. This CDR3 has 13 residues. Germline lookup yields CDR1 MNHEY and CDR2 SVGAGI. Trimming took off 0 bases at V and 7 bases at J, with 7 bases between the two ends.

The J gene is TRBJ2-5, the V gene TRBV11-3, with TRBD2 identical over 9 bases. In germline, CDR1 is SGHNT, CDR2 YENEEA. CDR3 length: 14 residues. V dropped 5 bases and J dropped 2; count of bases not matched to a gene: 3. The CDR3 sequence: CASSPSGVQETQYF. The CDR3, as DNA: TGTGCCAGCAGCCCTAGCGGGGTTCAAGAGACCCAGTACTTC.

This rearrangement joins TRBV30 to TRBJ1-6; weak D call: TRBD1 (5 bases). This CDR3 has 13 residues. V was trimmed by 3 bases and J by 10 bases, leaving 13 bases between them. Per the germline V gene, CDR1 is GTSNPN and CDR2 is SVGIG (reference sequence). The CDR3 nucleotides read TGTGCCTGGAGGCCAGGGATGGGGTCACCCCTCCACTTT. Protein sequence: CAWRPGMGSPLHF.

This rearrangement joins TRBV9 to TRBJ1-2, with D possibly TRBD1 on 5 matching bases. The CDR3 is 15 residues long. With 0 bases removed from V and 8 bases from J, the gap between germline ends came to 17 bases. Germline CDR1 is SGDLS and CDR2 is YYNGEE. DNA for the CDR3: TGTGCCAGCAGCGTAGGCAGTATAGGGGATTCCGGCTACACCTTC. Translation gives CASSVGSIGDSGYTF.

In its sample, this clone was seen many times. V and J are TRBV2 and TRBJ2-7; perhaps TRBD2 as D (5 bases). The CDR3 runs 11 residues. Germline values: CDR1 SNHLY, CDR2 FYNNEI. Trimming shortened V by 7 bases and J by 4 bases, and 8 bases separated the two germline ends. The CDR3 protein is CASTGGYEQYF. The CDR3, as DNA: TGTGCCAGCACTGGCGGGTACGAGCAGTACTTC. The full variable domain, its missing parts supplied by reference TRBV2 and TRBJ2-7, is EPEVTQTPSHQVTQMGQEVILRCVPISNHLYFYWYRQILGQKVEFLVSFYNNEISEKSEIFDDQFSVERPDGSNFTLKIRSTKLEDSAMYFCASTGGYEQYFGPGTRLTVT.

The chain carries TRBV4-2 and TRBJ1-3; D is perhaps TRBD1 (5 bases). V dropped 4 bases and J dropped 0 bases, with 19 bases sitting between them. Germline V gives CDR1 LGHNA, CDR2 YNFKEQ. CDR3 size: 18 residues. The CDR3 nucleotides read TGTGCCAGCAGCCCCGCAGGAGGGGCTGGGAGCTCTGGAAACACCATATATTTT. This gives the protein CASSPAGGAGSSGNTIYF.

CDR3: CASSLGQGGTNYGYTF. CDR3 nucleotide sequence: TGCGCCAGCAGCCTAGGACAGGGGGGTACTAACTATGGCTACACCTTC. The J gene is TRBJ1-2, the V gene TRBV4-1; 10 nucleotides match TRBD1. The CDR3 spans 16 residues. Per the germline V gene, CDR1 is MGHRA and CDR2 is YSYEKL. V lost 4 bases to trimming and J lost 0 bases; unmatched junction nucleotides: 5.

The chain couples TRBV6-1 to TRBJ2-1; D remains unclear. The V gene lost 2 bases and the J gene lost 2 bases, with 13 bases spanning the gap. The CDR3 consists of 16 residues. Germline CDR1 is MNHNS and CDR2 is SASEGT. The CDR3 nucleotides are TGTGCCAGCAGTGAATACCGGCAGACTCCCTACAATGAGCAGTTCTTC. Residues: CASSEYRQTPYNEQFF.

The CDR3 DNA reads as TGTGCCAGCAGCCAAAGGGGGAACAATCAGCCCCAGCATTTT. This sequence encodes CASSQRGNNQPQHF. The rearrangement links TRBV14 to TRBJ1-5; weak D call: TRBD1 (6 bases). The CDR3 is 14 amino acids. V shed 2 bases and J shed 3 bases, with 8 bases lying between them. Germline V CDR1 and CDR2: SGHDN, FVKESK.

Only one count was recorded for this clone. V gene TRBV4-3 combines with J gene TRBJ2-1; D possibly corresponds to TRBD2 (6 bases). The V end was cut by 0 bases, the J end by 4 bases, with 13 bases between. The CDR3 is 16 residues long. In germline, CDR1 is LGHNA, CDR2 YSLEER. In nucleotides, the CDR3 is TGCGCCAGCAGCCAAGAAAGTGCGGGGACTTACAATGAGCAGTTCTTC. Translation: CASSQESAGTYNEQFF.

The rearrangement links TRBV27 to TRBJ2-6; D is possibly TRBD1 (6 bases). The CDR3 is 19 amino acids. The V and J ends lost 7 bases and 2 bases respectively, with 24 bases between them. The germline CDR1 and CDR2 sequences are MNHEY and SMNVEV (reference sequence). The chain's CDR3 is CASTRTALLLSAGANVLTF. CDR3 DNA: TGTGCCAGCACCAGGACAGCACTGTTACTCTCCGCTGGGGCCAACGTCCTGACTTTC.